The rows below give T cell receptor beta chains drawn from one sample of a study of siplizumab effects on memory and regulatory T cells. This table comes from immunoSEQ multiplex PCR, and its TCRdb copy is limited to in-frame clones, with some not included. The sample lists roughly 3,100 clones, roughly 50% occurring once. No antigen has been assigned to these receptors. Sequenced: CFSE-low (dividing) CD8+ T cells sorted from an allogeneic mixed lymphocyte reaction. Receptors originate from a human donor in good health; the cells came from an allogeneic mixed lymphocyte reaction. Some clones in this sample may be carry-over from other donors' samples. The CDR3 runs from the conserved cysteine through the conserved F or W. The D gene is left open where the match is weak. Where a row states a size, it is once, few, many or the class of an expanded clone; other rows omit it.

>.|.|TRBJ2-7|TRBV29-1
TGCAGCGTTGTTGGCTCGGCCTACGAGCAGTACTTC
CSVVGSAYEQYF
>.|.|TRBJ2-5|TRBV9
TGTGCCAGCAGCGTGTGGGGGGGCGCGGAGACCCAGTACTTC
CASSVWGGAETQYF
>.|TRBD1|TRBJ1-1|TRBV27
TGTGCCAGCAGTCTATACAGGGGTGCTGAAGCTTTCTTT
CASSLYRGAEAFF
>.|.|TRBJ1-1|TRBV19
TGTGCCAGTAGTATTCCCAGCACTGAAGCTTTCTTT
CASSIPSTEAFF
>.|.|TRBJ1-1|TRBV4-1
TGCGCCAGCAGCCAAGAATCGAGACCGACAGGGAACACTGAAGCTTTCTTT
CASSQESRPTGNTEAFF
>.|.|TRBJ1-4|TRBV7-9
TGTGCCAGCAGCTCGACGAGACAGGCCTTAAAACTGTTTTTT
CASSSTRQALKLFF
>.|.|TRBJ2-3|TRBV7-9
TGTGCCAGCAGCCCGCAAGCGGTGGTCACAGATACGCAGTATTTT
CASSPQAVVTDTQYF
>.|TRBD2|TRBJ2-7|TRBV7-6
TGTGCCAGCAGCTTGCTAGCGGAGACCTACGAGCAGTACTTC
CASSLLAETYEQYF
>few|TRBD1|TRBJ1-1|TRBV4-1
TGCGCCAGCAGCCAACTTGGGACAGCTGAAGCTTTCTTT
CASSQLGTAEAFF
>.|.|TRBJ1-5|TRBV11-2
TGTGCCAGCAGCTTAGGGTGGGGCAATCAGCCCCAGCATTTT
CASSLGWGNQPQHF
>once|TRBD2|TRBJ2-1|TRBV29-1
TGCAGCGTTGAAATGACTAGCGGGGACTCCTACAATGAGCAGTTCTTC
CSVEMTSGDSYNEQFF
>.|.|TRBJ2-1|TRBV4-1
TGCGCCAGCAGCCAAGTTTCCAATGAGCAGTTCTTC
CASSQVSNEQFF
>few|.|TRBJ1-2|TRBV15
TGTGCCACCAGCAGAACAGGCATCCGGGATGGCTACACCTTC
CATSRTGIRDGYTF
>few|TRBD1|TRBJ1-1|TRBV29-1
TGCAGCGTTAGGACAGGGAGGACTGAAGCTTTCTTT
CSVRTGRTEAFF
>few|.|TRBJ1-4|TRBV5-4
TGTGCCAGCAGCCGACGTGAAAAACTGTTTTTT
CASSRREKLFF
>.|TRBD1|TRBJ1-1|TRBV6-5
TGTGCCAGCAGTTATCTAACCGGGACAGCGAACACTGAAGCTTTCTTT
CASSYLTGTANTEAFF
>medium-sized|.|TRBJ2-7|TRBV13
TGTGCCAGCAGCTTCGACAGCTCCTACGAGCAGTACTTC
CASSFDSSYEQYF
>few|.|TRBJ2-4|TRBV27
TGTGCCAGCAGTTTAGCCTGGGGGTACATTCAGTACTTC
CASSLAWGYIQYF
>.|.|TRBJ2-7|TRBV6-6
TGTGCCAGCAGTTCCGGTCGTCACCAGATCTCCCACGAGCAGTACTTC
CASSSGRHQISHEQYF
>.|TRBD1|TRBJ2-1|TRBV27
TGTGCCAGCAGTGTACAGGGGATTACCAATGAGCAGTTCTTC
CASSVQGITNEQFF
>.|.|TRBJ1-3|TRBV2
TGTGCCAGCAGCGAAACTAGGACTGGAAACACCATATATTTT
CASSETRTGNTIYF
>.|TRBD2|TRBJ2-1|TRBV6-5
TGTGCCAGCAGTTACTCGACTAGCGCGTACAATGAGCAGTTCTTC
CASSYSTSAYNEQFF
>.|.|TRBJ1-3|TRBV7-2
TGTGCCAGCAGCTTATCGGGACGGAAAACGAGCTGGGATGGAAACACCATATATTTT
CASSLSGRKTSWDGNTIYF
>.|.|TRBJ2-2|TRBV28
TGTGCCAGCAGTTTGCCCCCCCAACTAGTACCCGGGGAGCTGTTTTTT
CASSLPPQLVPGELFF
>.|.|TRBJ2-5|TRBV4-1
TGCGCCAGCAGCCTTGGACGGGAGACCCAGTACTTC
CASSLGRETQYF
>.|TRBD2|TRBJ2-7|TRBV4-1
TGCGCCAGCAGCCTTAGCGGGAGGGTCTACGAGCAGTACTTC
CASSLSGRVYEQYF
>few|TRBD1|TRBJ2-1|TRBV4-1
TGCGCCAGCAGCCACCGACAGGGGGCAGATGAGCAGTTCTTC
CASSHRQGADEQFF
>once|.|TRBJ2-7|TRBV6-6
TGTGCCAGCAGTTACGACGCTAGCTGGGTCTCCTACGAGCAGTACTTC
CASSYDASWVSYEQYF
>.|.|TRBJ1-1|TRBV6-5
TGTGCCAGCAGTTACGATTTGAACACTGAAGCTTTCTTT
CASSYDLNTEAFF